This T cell receptor (beta chain) was sequenced during a study of T cell responses to AZD1222 COVID-19 vaccine. Study observations and caveats: Distributed over spike, vaccine-associated CD4 TCRs predominated at 160-218 and 743-854. When two AZD1222 doses had been given, Spike-specific TCR breadth and depth rose. Repertoires in all cases were sampled only once the peak T cell response had passed.

Repertoires were generated with immunoSEQ multiplex PCR, while TCRdb's copy carries only in-frame clones and drops some. Seen here are around 84,000 clones, approximately 91% observed once, and the top ten hold under 7%. V lost 5 bases and J lost 1; bases outside the gene matches: 3. The CDR3 sequence is 16 residues long. Germline CDR1 is SGHVS and CDR2 is FNYEAQ. About this clone itself: Its antigen is unknown.

This clonotype was sampled from an adult in good health. This chain links TRBV7-6 with TRBJ2-3, with TRBD2 identical over 13 bases. This sample comprised peripheral blood, obtained on day 0 of AZD1222 vaccination. The CDR3: CASSVTSGRRTDTQYF. CDR3 sequence (DNA): TGTGCCAGCAGCGTGACTAGCGGGAGGCGCACAGATACGCAGTATTTT. The full variable domain, in which reference TRBV7-6 and TRBJ2-3 provide the parts outside the CDR3, is GAGVSQSPRYKVTKRGQDVALRCDPISGHVSLYWYRQALGQGPEFLTYFNYEAQQDKSGLPNDRFSAERPEGSISTLTIQRTEQRDSAMYRCASSVTSGRRTDTQYFGPGTRLTVL.